The clone carrying this T cell receptor beta chain was seen only a few times. The germline V gene encodes CDR1 LNHDA and CDR2 SQIVND (reference sequence). The CDR3 has 15 amino acids. V lost 3 bases and J lost 6; bases outside the gene matches: 8. These data originate in a study of blood T cell repertoires in COVID-19. Study background: The study drew acute and convalescent COVID-19 samples from the United States, Italy and Spain. From T cells, B-cell-depleted T cells, or PBMCs came the material, which was cDNA or gDNA.

As handled by the study authors: The assay estimated nucleated cells by amplifying reference gene primers. The method was immunoSEQ multiplex PCR; TCRdb's version includes in-frame clones alone and lacks a portion of them. The DNA gave D and trimming, while V, J and clone size come from that table. This table has some 140,000 clones, over 65% appearing once. The sequenced material came from peripheral blood. The J gene is TRBJ2-1, the V gene TRBV19; 7 positions match TRBD2. The source of this sequence is a man older than 75 with acute or convalescent COVID-19. The CDR3 nucleotides are TGTGCCAGTAGTATGATGGGGGGGGTTGGCAATGAGCAGTTCTTC. This codes for CASSMMGGVGNEQFF.